Given below is one TCR beta chain in context. The ends were cut back, 7 bases at V and 5 bases at J, with 11 bases in the middle. Germline V gene sequence: CDR1 SNHLY, CDR2 FYNNEI. The CDR3 is 13 residues long. Study processing details: Estimated nucleated cell counts came from reference gene primer amplification. The assay was immunoSEQ multiplex PCR, and TCRdb's table has in-frame clones only and misses some. V and J calls and clone size come straight from that table; D and trimming were deduced from the DNA. The sample holds fewer than 300,000 clones, 85% to 90% seen once. This record belongs to a study of blood T cell repertoires in COVID-19. Whole-study context: The origin of the acute and convalescent COVID-19 samples was the United States, Italy and Spain.

Enrolment of Seattle patients took place during active infection, and they were followed longitudinally. The TCR sequence derives from a woman in her 50s with COVID-19, enrolled during active disease. The sample taken for sequencing was peripheral blood. The V and J genes are TRBV2 and TRBJ2-2, with D possibly being TRBD1 (5 bases). The CDR3 region is CASKTELTGELFF. The CDR3 DNA reads TGTGCCAGCAAGACAGAGCTGACCGGGGAGCTGTTTTTT.